Presented here are 30 T cell receptor beta chains from one specimen sequenced in a study of technical replicates of blood from a few donors. The protocol was immunoSEQ multiplex PCR, while the TCRdb copy is restricted to in-frame clones and leaves out a portion. The sample has tens of thousands of clones, roughly 94% seen once. The specimen sequenced was T cells isolated from PBMCs. These receptors were taken from a human donor in good health.

The DNA for the CDR3 is TGTGCCATCAGTGAGTTCTTCAGGGACACCTCTAGCAATCAGCCCCAGCATTTT. This sequence encodes CAISEFFRDTSSNQPQHF. V usage is TRBV10-3 and J usage is TRBJ1-5; D possibly corresponds to TRBD1 (6 bases). This CDR3 has 18 residues. V was trimmed by 1 base and J by 0 bases, leaving 16 bases between them. Germline values: CDR1 ENHRY, CDR2 SYGVKD.

The gene calls are TRBV15 and TRBJ2-5; 9 nucleotides agree with TRBD1. V dropped 2 bases and J dropped 3; count of bases not matched to a gene: 7. Germline assignment: CDR1 LNHNV and CDR2 YYDKDF (reference sequence). This CDR3 is built from 16 residues. The CDR3 region is CATSRMSTGGEETQYF. The CDR3 DNA reads TGTGCCACCAGCAGAATGAGCACAGGGGGCGAAGAGACCCAGTACTTC.

The genes are TRBV5-1 and TRBJ1-1, with D possibly matching TRBD1 (6 bases). CDR3 length equals 13 residues. V lost 4 bases and J 7 bases, leaving 14 bases between the germline ends. CDR1 and CDR2 from the germline V gene are SGHRS and YFSETQ. The CDR3 region is CASSPFGGLEAFF. The CDR3 coding sequence is TGCGCCAGCAGCCCCTTTGGGGGCCTTGAAGCTTTCTTT.

The chain has TRBV6-1 and TRBJ2-5, with 8 positions matching TRBD1. V was pared by 0 bases and J by 5 bases, with 8 bases of the junction left unmatched. The CDR3 consists of 16 residues. Germline V lookup: CDR1 MNHNS, CDR2 SASEGT. CDR3 nucleotide sequence: TGTGCCAGCAGTGAAGCGCACACCAGGGGGCATGAGACCCAGTACTTC. Its protein product is CASSEAHTRGHETQYF.

The rearrangement links TRBV25-1 to TRBJ2-5, with D possibly being TRBD2 (5 bases). There are 11 residues in the CDR3. CDR1 and CDR2 (germline): MGHDK, SYGVNS. Trimming removed 4 bases at V and 9 bases at J, with 9 bases between. CDR3: CASSARRSQYF. CDR3 sequence (DNA): TGTGCCAGCAGTGCCCGGAGGTCCCAGTACTTC.

The chain has TRBV28 and TRBJ1-2; 7 bases agree with TRBD1. There are 14 residues in the CDR3. Unmatched junction bases numbered 7, after V lost 6 bases and J lost 3 bases. Germline CDR1 and CDR2: MDHEN and SYDVKM. The DNA for the CDR3 is TGTGCCAGCAGCGGAGGACAGGCCTACTATGGCTACACCTTC. Protein sequence: CASSGGQAYYGYTF.

V usage is TRBV20-1 and J usage is TRBJ1-2; TRBD1 aligns across 7 bases. Germline V gives CDR1 DFQATT, CDR2 SNEGSKA (reference sequence). The CDR3 runs 11 residues. This CDR3 is CRRDSSYGYTF. The CDR3 DNA is TGCAGAAGGGACAGCTCGTATGGCTACACCTTC.

The chain has TRBV10-3 and TRBJ2-7, with D perhaps matching TRBD1 (5 bases). V was cut by 4 bases and J by 3 bases, with 7 bases left in between. The germline V gene encodes CDR1 ENHRY and CDR2 SYGVKD. The CDR3 contains 12 residues. CDR3 amino acids: CAISATGYEQYF. The CDR3 nucleotides are TGTGCCATCAGTGCAACAGGCTACGAGCAGTACTTC.

This clone appeared once. The V gene is TRBV2, the J gene TRBJ2-1; D is possibly TRBD2 (5 bases). The V gene lost 3 bases and the J gene lost 2 bases, with 14 bases spanning the gap. The germline gives CDR1 SNHLY, CDR2 FYNNEI. The CDR3 sequence is 16 residues long. CDR3 bases: TGTGCCAGCAGTGAGACGGGGAATGGGGCCTACAATGAGCAGTTCTTC. Protein sequence: CASSETGNGAYNEQFF.

The V call is TRBV4-1, the J call TRBJ2-7; 7 bases fit TRBD1. Per the germline V gene, CDR1 is MGHRA and CDR2 is YSYEKL. CDR3 length: 13 residues. J gave up 5 bases and V 2 bases, and 3 bases lay outside the gene matches. DNA of the CDR3: TGCGCCAGCAGCCAAAGACAGGGCCACGAGCAGTACTTC. This codes for CASSQRQGHEQYF.

The gene calls are TRBV19 and TRBJ1-5; 7 positions agree with TRBD1. Germline CDR1 reads LNHDA; CDR2 reads SQIVND (reference sequence). The junction had 4 bases not matched to a gene; V was cut back by 7 bases and J by 1 base. The CDR3 runs to 14 residues. CDR3 residues: CASTPGQSNQPQHF. CDR3 bases: TGTGCCAGTACTCCGGGACAGAGCAATCAGCCCCAGCATTTT.

This sequence joins TRBV6-5 and TRBJ1-2; 7 bases map to TRBD1. The J segment lost 7 bases and the V segment lost 2 bases, leaving 4 bases of the junction unmatched. Germline V gene sequence: CDR1 MNHEY, CDR2 SVGAGI. The length of the CDR3 is 13 residues. The CDR3 spells CASSYDRVAGYTF. In DNA form, the CDR3 reads TGTGCCAGCAGTTACGACAGGGTAGCTGGCTACACCTTC.

The gene calls are TRBV7-3 and TRBJ2-2; no clear D. Germline V lookup: CDR1 SGHTA, CDR2 FQGTGA. Trimming removed 5 bases from V and 2 bases from J, with 15 bases in between. The CDR3 sequence is 16 residues long. CDR3 DNA: TGTGCCAGCAGCCGTCCAGGCGAATCAAACACCGGGGAGCTGTTTTTT. This translates into CASSRPGESNTGELFF.

The sample holds one count of this clone. The chain joins TRBV7-7 to TRBJ2-6; D not certain. The V end lost 8 bases, the J end lost 0 bases, and 8 bases lay between the germline ends. CDR1 and CDR2 (germline): SSHAT, FNYEAQ (reference sequence). The CDR3 has 14 amino acids. The CDR3 region is CASARDSGANVLTF. DNA of the CDR3: TGTGCCAGCGCCCGCGACTCTGGGGCCAACGTCCTGACTTTC.

The chain employs TRBV18 and TRBJ2-5; D is perhaps TRBD2 (5 bases). CDR3 length equals 14 residues. Germline assignment: CDR1 KGHSH and CDR2 LQKENI. V was pared by 1 base and J by 4 bases, with 10 bases between. The CDR3, as DNA: TGTGCCAGCTCACCACTCAGCGGTACAGAGACCCAGTACTTC. Translation gives CASSPLSGTETQYF.

The rearrangement links TRBV7-6 to TRBJ2-1; D is perhaps TRBD1 (5 bases). The CDR3 extends over 15 amino acids. Germline V gene data show CDR1 as SGHVS and CDR2 as FNYEAQ. The V gene lost 4 bases and the J gene lost 3 bases, with 13 bases spanning the gap. The CDR3 DNA sequence: TGTGCCAGCAGCTCCCAGGGCATCCTCTACAATGAGCAGTTCTTC. Translated, it gives CASSSQGILYNEQFF.

About this clone: The sample contains more than one DNA sequence encoding this CDR3. The rearrangement joins TRBV7-9 to TRBJ2-7; 11 positions match TRBD2. This CDR3 contains 14 residues. With V trimmed by 3 bases and J by 6 bases, 4 bases remained unmatched. Germline V gene data show CDR1 as SEHNR and CDR2 as FQNEAQ (reference sequence). CDR3 sequence (DNA): TGTGCCAGCAGCTTGGAACTAGCGGGAGCCGAGCAGTACTTC. Translating gives CASSLELAGAEQYF.

V gene TRBV10-1 combines with J gene TRBJ2-2; D is unclear. CDR3 size: 13 residues. Trimming cost V 3 bases and J 4 bases, with 6 bases left between them. Germline loops: CDR1 WNHNN, CDR2 SYGVQD (reference sequence). The CDR3 nucleotides read TGCGCCAGCAGTGAAAGACTCACCGGGGAGCTGTTTTTT. Protein sequence: CASSERLTGELFF.

The V gene is TRBV9, the J gene TRBJ2-7; TRBD2 matches at 12 bases. The CDR3 runs to 13 residues. Losses at the gene ends were 7 bases for V and 6 bases for J; bases not matched to a gene: 5. Germline CDR1 is SGDLS and CDR2 is YYNGEE. In DNA form, the CDR3 reads TGTGCCAGCGTTCCGGGACTAGCGGGCGAGCAGTACTTC. Its protein product is CASVPGLAGEQYF. The complete variable domain, with remaining parts taken from reference TRBV9 and TRBJ2-7, reads DSGVTQTPKHLITATGQRVTLRCSPRSGDLSVYWYQQSLDQGLQFLIQYYNGEERAKGNILERFSAQQFPDLHSELNLSSLELGDSALYFCASVPGLAGEQYFGPGTRLTVT.

This clone was recorded only once. The gene calls are TRBV28 and TRBJ2-7, with D possibly TRBD1 on 5 matching bases. V was shortened by 9 bases and J by 2 bases, with 11 bases between the two germline ends. Germline V gene data show CDR1 as MDHEN and CDR2 as SYDVKM. There are 12 residues in the CDR3. In DNA, the CDR3 is TGTGCCAGTGCAGGGTCTACCTACGAGCAGTACTTC. Protein product: CASAGSTYEQYF.

The gene calls are TRBV10-3 and TRBJ2-2; 7 bases fit TRBD1. Germline lookup yields CDR1 ENHRY and CDR2 SYGVKD. The CDR3 sequence is 14 residues long. J lost 6 bases, V lost 0 bases, and 1 base had no gene match. DNA of the CDR3: TGTGCCATCAGTGAGTCAGGGGGCTCCGGGGAGCTGTTTTTT. It yields the protein CAISESGGSGELFF.

The chain is built from TRBV30 and TRBJ2-1, with 7 bases that match TRBD2. The CDR3 runs to 13 residues. Germline V lookup: CDR1 GTSNPN, CDR2 SVGIG (reference sequence). The V and J ends lost 8 bases and 0 bases, in that order; junction bases with no gene match: 4. The DNA of the CDR3 is TGTGCCCTAGCGGTTTCCTCCTACAATGAGCAGTTCTTC. Its protein is CALAVSSYNEQFF. Full variable domain (outside the CDR3, taken from reference TRBV30 and TRBJ2-1): SQTIHQWPATLVQPVGSPLSLECTVEGTSNPNLYWYRQAAGRGLQLLFYSVGIGQISSEVPQNLSASRPQDRQFILSSKKLLLSDSGFYLCALAVSSYNEQFFGPGTRLTVL.

The V and J genes are TRBV9 and TRBJ2-5; D is possibly TRBD2 (6 bases). Germline CDR1 and CDR2: SGDLS and YYNGEE. There are 16 residues in the CDR3. V lost 0 bases to trimming and J lost 4 bases, with 16 bases between them. The DNA for the CDR3 is TGTGCCAGCAGCGTAGGAGAGGAGGGTTTGGTAGAGACCCAGTACTTC. Its protein is CASSVGEEGLVETQYF.

V gene TRBV6-5 combines with J gene TRBJ2-7; 8 bases are shared with TRBD2. From germline, CDR1 is MNHEY and CDR2 SVGAGI. V was pared by 0 bases and J by 6 bases, with 7 bases of the junction left unmatched. This CDR3 is built from 15 residues. The CDR3 nucleotides read TGTGCCAGCAGTTACTCGGCGGGAGGTGCACGCGAGCAGTACTTC. Amino acids: CASSYSAGGAREQYF.

The chain links TRBV5-3 to TRBJ2-1; 8 bases map to TRBD2. TRBV5-3 is an ORF, with its function uncertain. Germline trimming cut 0 bases from V and 6 bases from J; bases unmatched to any gene: 11. The CDR3 length is 17 residues. The CDR3 loop is CARSLAGGVTWVNEQFF. CDR3 in DNA: TGTGCCAGAAGCTTGGCCGGGGGGGTGACTTGGGTCAATGAGCAGTTCTTC.

The chain combines TRBV10-1 with TRBJ1-2; TRBD1 matches 8 bases. V lost 4 bases to trimming and J lost 4 bases; unmatched junction nucleotides: 2. The CDR3 has 13 residues. Germline CDR1 and CDR2: WNHNN and SYGVQD (reference sequence). The CDR3 DNA reads TGCGCCAGCAGTGCGGACAGGGCCTATGGCTACACCTTC. Translation: CASSADRAYGYTF.

J is TRBJ2-1 and V is TRBV5-4, with 9 bases matching TRBD2. V trimming: 4 bases; J trimming: 0 bases; junction bases outside the gene matches: 2. The germline V gene encodes CDR1 SGHNT and CDR2 YYREEE (reference sequence). The CDR3 covers 15 residues. In DNA form, the CDR3 reads TGTGCCAGCAGCCGACTAGCGGACTCCTACAATGAGCAGTTCTTC. Translated, it gives CASSRLADSYNEQFF.

This chain links TRBV28 with TRBJ2-7; D gene ambiguous. The V end lost 4 bases, the J end lost 3 bases, and 4 bases lay between the germline ends. The CDR3 runs to 11 residues. Per germline, CDR1 MDHEN and CDR2 SYDVKM. CDR3: CASSWSYEQYF. The CDR3 bases are TGTGCCAGCAGTTGGAGCTACGAGCAGTACTTC.

V gene TRBV6-6 combines with J gene TRBJ1-2, with D uncertain. The V gene lost 2 bases and the J gene lost 4 bases, with 14 bases spanning the gap. CDR3 length equals 15 residues. Germline V gives CDR1 MNHNY, CDR2 SVGAGI (reference sequence). CDR3 residues: CASSYGGFSLYGYTF. The CDR3 region has the DNA TGTGCCAGCAGTTACGGCGGGTTTTCACTCTATGGCTACACCTTC.

The chain links TRBV29-1 to TRBJ2-3, with TRBD1 identical over 10 bases. V shed 4 bases and J 5 bases; nucleotides not matched to a gene: 6. Germline V gene data show CDR1 as SQVTM and CDR2 as ANQGSEA. This CDR3 is built from 14 residues. CDR3 sequence reads: CSVVDRGVIDTQYF. The CDR3 coding sequence is TGCAGCGTTGTGGACAGGGGGGTTATAGATACGCAGTATTTT.